Sequencing of this T cell receptor beta chain was carried out in a study of T cells in localized non-small cell lung cancer. The assay was immunoSEQ multiplex PCR, and TCRdb's table has in-frame clones only and misses some. The data contain tens of thousands of clones, less than 90% of them singletons. Comments on this clone: Its specificity is not known.

Study-wide findings and caveats: Among the tissues sampled, uninvolved adjacent lung had the highest T cell clonality, above tumor. Overall survival was longer when the density of T cells in the blood was higher. There were a median roughly 54 of the top 100 tumor clones appearing in adjacent lung.

The CDR3 totals 18 residues. Germline CDR1 and CDR2: KGHSH and LQKENI. The V gene lost 3 bases and the J gene lost 3 bases, with 18 bases spanning the gap. This sample comprised peripheral blood, obtained before any cancer treatment. The chain uses TRBV18 and TRBJ1-6, with a tentative D call TRBD1 (5 bases). The sequence was obtained from a male donor aged 60 or older with stage I squamous cell lung carcinoma. CDR3 sequence (DNA): TGTGCCAGCTCACCGGGACCGATAGTTCCAGACTATAATTCACCCCTCCACTTT. Amino acids: CASSPGPIVPDYNSPLHF. Looking up the rest from reference TRBV18 and TRBJ1-6 gives the full variable domain: NAGVMQNPRHLVRRRGQEARLRCSPMKGHSHVYWYRQLPEEGLKFMVYLQKENIIDESGMPKERFSAEFPKEGPSILRIQQVVRGDSAAYFCASSPGPIVPDYNSPLHFGNGTRLTVT.